A single sample gave rise to the 26 T cell receptor beta chains below, sequenced in a study of T cells after yellow fever vaccination. TCRdb redid the calling of the 5' RACE reads with MiXCR, one entry per CDR3 protein. The sample records a few hundred thousand distinct CDR3 sequences, roughly 3.5% being singletons. Specimen: PBMCs, collected on the day of the yellow fever booster vaccination. The origin of the receptors is a man aged 18 to 30 who received the YFV17D yellow fever vaccine.

This clonotype was counted ten times or more. In DNA, the CDR3 is TGCGCCAGCAGCTCCGTTGGACAAACTGGCGGGGAGCTGTTTTTT. Its protein is CASSSVGQTGGELFF. The chain uses TRBV5-1 and TRBJ2-2; tentatively, D is TRBD1 (5 bases). The germline V gene encodes CDR1 SGHRS and CDR2 YFSETQ. V lost 3 bases and J 7 bases, leaving 16 bases between the germline ends. This CDR3 spans 15 amino acids.

This clonotype showed up many times. The chain employs TRBV29-1 and TRBJ2-4, with D perhaps matching TRBD1 (6 bases). Germline CDR1 and CDR2: SQVTM and ANQGSEA. The CDR3 totals 13 residues. V lost 6 bases, J lost 3 bases, and 12 bases lay in between. CDR3 amino acids: CSVNRADKNIQYF. CDR3 bases: TGCAGCGTCAACAGGGCAGACAAAAACATTCAGTACTTC. Together with reference TRBV29-1 and TRBJ2-4, the CDR3 gives the full variable domain: SAVISQKPSRDICQRGTSLTIQCQVDSQVTMMFWYRQQPGQSLTLIATANQGSEATYESGFVIDKFPISRPNLTFSTLTVSNMSPEDSSIYLCSVNRADKNIQYFGAGTRLSVL.

This clonotype has just a few counts. The chain joins TRBV25-1 to TRBJ2-3; D gene unclear. Looked up from germline, CDR1 is MGHDK and CDR2 is SYGVNS. This CDR3 is built from 14 residues. V was cut by 4 bases and J by 6 bases, with 14 bases left in between. CDR3 sequence reads: CASSAGPLWDTQYF. DNA of the CDR3: TGTGCCAGCAGTGCCGGGCCGCTCTGGGATACGCAGTATTTT.

Many counts were recorded for this clonotype. The V call is TRBV5-1, the J call TRBJ1-1; TRBD1 aligns across 7 bases. This CDR3 spans 17 amino acids. Per the germline V gene, CDR1 is SGHRS and CDR2 is YFSETQ. The V segment lost 0 bases and the J segment 4 bases; nucleotides outside the gene matches: 12. The CDR3 loop reads CASSLVQGSLKSTEAFF. The CDR3 nucleotides are TGCGCCAGCAGCTTGGTACAGGGGTCCCTAAAAAGCACTGAAGCTTTCTTT.

This clonotype was counted many times. The chain combines TRBV29-1 with TRBJ1-1; D call uncertain. V gave up 6 bases and J gave up 1 base, with 3 bases separating them. Germline CDR1 and CDR2: SQVTM and ANQGSEA. The CDR3 length is 10 residues. The CDR3 DNA reads as TGCAGCGTGACGAACACTGAAGCTTTCTTT. Translated, it gives CSVTNTEAFF.

This clonotype has more than one count but fewer than ten. The chain joins TRBV3-1 to TRBJ1-4; TRBD1 is a possible D gene (6 bases). V was cut by 3 bases and J by 4 bases, with 12 bases left in between. The germline V gene has CDR1 LGHDT and CDR2 YNNKEL (reference sequence). This CDR3 region has 15 residues. The CDR3 coding sequence is TGTGCCAGCAGCCAGGCACAGGGACTTAATGAAAAACTGTTTTTT. This sequence encodes CASSQAQGLNEKLFF.

This clonotype came up a few times. This sequence joins TRBV27 and TRBJ1-5, with D unresolved. CDR1 and CDR2 from the germline V gene are MNHEY and SMNVEV (reference sequence). The CDR3 contains 14 residues. V was clipped by 8 bases and J by 2 bases, with 13 bases between them. DNA of the CDR3: TGTGCCAGCCGTAGGTCCTATGGCAATCAGCCCCAGCATTTT. It specifies CASRRSYGNQPQHF.

The rearrangement links TRBV5-1 to TRBJ1-6; D is possibly TRBD1 (5 bases). This CDR3 has 15 amino acids. Germline-derived CDR1 and CDR2 are SGHRS and YFSETQ. V lost 0 bases and J 6 bases, leaving 10 bases between the germline ends. The CDR3 protein is CASSLASGRNSPLHF. Here the CDR3 DNA reads TGCGCCAGCAGCTTGGCGTCAGGGCGTAATTCACCCCTCCACTTT.

The chain links TRBV19 to TRBJ1-5; perhaps TRBD1 as D (6 bases). The V and J ends lost 11 bases and 2 bases respectively, with 13 bases between them. The germline gives CDR1 LNHDA, CDR2 SQIVND (reference sequence). This CDR3 has 13 residues. The CDR3 is CAVQQGRNQPQHF. The CDR3 bases are TGTGCCGTACAACAGGGCCGCAATCAGCCCCAGCATTTT.

This clonotype was found many times. V gene TRBV29-1 combines with J gene TRBJ2-7; 9 nucleotides match TRBD1. V lost 0 bases and J lost 6; bases outside the gene matches: 9. The CDR3 sequence is 15 residues long. Germline V gene sequence: CDR1 SQVTM, CDR2 ANQGSEA. CDR3 nucleotide sequence: TGCAGCGTTGAAGATCCTGGGACAGGGCGGCCCGAGCAGTACTTC. This translates into CSVEDPGTGRPEQYF.

CDR3 loop: CASSQGRGETQYF. CDR3 coding DNA: TGCGCCAGCAGCCAAGGACGGGGCGAGACCCAGTACTTC. The rearrangement uses TRBV4-3 and TRBJ2-5, with D perhaps being TRBD1 or TRBD2 (5 bases each). This CDR3 is built from 13 residues. V gave up 1 base and J gave up 5 bases, with 8 bases separating them. The germline CDR1 and CDR2 sequences are LGHNA and YSLEER.

The sample holds many counts of this clonotype. V is TRBV12-3 or TRBV12-4 and J is TRBJ2-2, with no clear D. The CDR3 has 14 residues. V was trimmed by 5 bases and J by 1 base, leaving 8 bases between them. As DNA, the CDR3 is TGTGCCAGCAGTCCCCTACAGAACACCGGGGAGCTGTTTTTT. As protein: CASSPLQNTGELFF.

This rearrangement joins TRBV12-3 or TRBV12-4 to TRBJ2-5, with TRBD2 matching over 13 bases. The CDR3 loop spans 16 amino acids. J gave up 4 bases and V 5 bases, and 7 bases lay outside the gene matches. The chain's CDR3 is CASSLGLAGVGETQYF. CDR3 DNA: TGTGCCAGCAGTCTCGGACTAGCGGGGGTAGGAGAGACCCAGTACTTC.

The rearrangement uses TRBV12-5 and TRBJ1-1, with 9 bases identical to TRBD1. The CDR3 has 14 residues. J was trimmed by 1 base and V by 10 bases; bases with no gene match: 7. The germline CDR1 and CDR2 sequences are LGHNT and FRNRAP. The CDR3 DNA is TGTGCTACCCACCCGGGACAGGGGAACACTGAAGCTTTCTTT. It specifies CATHPGQGNTEAFF. Supplemented by reference TRBV12-5 and TRBJ1-1, the full variable domain reads DARVTQTPRHKVTEMGQEVTMRCQPILGHNTVFWYRQTMMQGLELLAYFRNRAPLDDSGMPKDRFSAEMPDATLATLKIQPSEPRDSAVYFCATHPGQGNTEAFFGQGTRLTVV.

The chain employs TRBV20-1 and TRBJ1-2; D gene unclear. The germline V and J ends were trimmed by 0 bases and 8 bases, with 10 bases remaining between them. This CDR3 is built from 12 residues. CDR1 DFQATT and CDR2 SNEGSKA come from the germline V gene (reference sequence). The CDR3 reads CSARDRSAGYTF. The CDR3 coding sequence is TGCAGTGCTAGAGATAGGTCCGCGGGCTACACCTTC.

The rearrangement links TRBV5-5 to TRBJ2-4, with D tentatively TRBD1 (7 bases). With 4 bases removed from V and 15 bases from J, the gap between germline ends came to 17 bases. The CDR3 consists of 12 residues. Germline V CDR1 and CDR2: SGHKS, YYEKEE (reference sequence). The CDR3 region is CASSPGGGAWYF. As DNA, the CDR3 is TGTGCCAGCAGCCCTGGAGGGGGCGCTTGGTACTTC. Variable domain in full (rest from reference TRBV5-5 and TRBJ2-4): DAGVTQSPTHLIKTRGQQVTLRCSPISGHKSVSWYQQVLGQGPQFIFQYYEKEERGRGNFPDRFSARQFPNYSSELNVNALLLGDSALYLCASSPGGGAWYFGAGTRLSVL.

Remarks on this clonotype: The junction and the germline gene differ at one end; a read error may be behind it. The chain links TRBV5-1 to TRBJ2-1; D is unresolved. The CDR3 is 16 residues long. Germline V lookup: CDR1 SGHRS, CDR2 YFSETQ. The CDR3 nucleotides read TGCGCCAGCAATTTGAATATTCCTATCTCCCACAATGAGCAGTTCTTC. Translation: CASNLNIPISHNEQFF.

This clonotype was observed at least ten times. This sequence joins TRBV2 and TRBJ2-7, with D possibly being TRBD2 (7 bases). Per the germline V gene, CDR1 is SNHLY and CDR2 is FYNNEI. Trimming took 3 bases from V and 0 from J, leaving 12 bases between them. The CDR3 is 15 residues long. The CDR3 nucleotides are TGTGCCAGCAGTGATAGGGGGGGCCCCTCCTACGAGCAGTACTTC. It is translated as CASSDRGGPSYEQYF.

This clonotype was counted between two and nine times. This chain links TRBV6-5 with TRBJ1-1; D is undetermined. V was pared by 3 bases and J by 1 base, with 6 bases between. The CDR3 runs to 13 residues. CDR1 is MNHEY and CDR2 is SVGAGI in the germline V gene. This CDR3 is CASSYAWNTEAFF. The CDR3 DNA reads TGTGCCAGCAGTTATGCCTGGAACACTGAAGCTTTCTTT.

The chain couples TRBV7-2 to TRBJ2-7; D not certain. Trimming pared 5 bases from V and 3 bases from J, leaving 8 bases between. Germline CDR1 and CDR2: SGHTA and FQGNSA. The CDR3 is 12 residues long. CDR3 coding DNA: TGTGCCAGCAGCCACGGCAGCTACGAGCAGTACTTC. The encoded protein is CASSHGSYEQYF.

This clonotype was picked up a small number of times. The chain combines TRBV6-5 with TRBJ2-7, with 11 bases matching TRBD2. The CDR3 runs to 17 residues. V trimming: 0 bases; J trimming: 4 bases; junction bases outside the gene matches: 8. The germline gives CDR1 MNHEY, CDR2 SVGAGI. The CDR3 DNA is TGTGCCAGCAGTTACTCTAGCGGGGGGGCCGGGAGTTACGAGCAGTACTTC. Residues: CASSYSSGGAGSYEQYF.

This clonotype was seen many times. This chain joins TRBV5-5 and TRBJ2-2; 8 nucleotides match TRBD1. Germline assignment: CDR1 SGHKS and CDR2 YYEKEE (reference sequence). J was trimmed by 8 bases and V by 0 bases; bases with no gene match: 18. The CDR3 totals 19 residues. CDR3 nucleotide sequence: TGTGCCAGCAGCTTGGGATTATTTCGGGGACAGGCCCCAGGGGGGGAGCTGTTTTTT. Translating it yields CASSLGLFRGQAPGGELFF.

The chain links TRBV11-2 to TRBJ1-2; tentative D call: TRBD1 (5 bases). The V end lost 4 bases, the J end lost 4 bases, and 13 bases lay between the germline ends. This CDR3 is built from 14 residues. In germline, CDR1 is SGHAT, CDR2 FQNNGV. CDR3 sequence reads: CASSSGVGPYGYTF. The DNA for the CDR3 is TGTGCCAGCAGCTCGGGGGTTGGACCCTATGGCTACACCTTC.

This clonotype was counted only a few times. The rearrangement uses TRBV20-1 and TRBJ2-3; TRBD1 aligns across 8 bases. CDR1 and CDR2 (germline): DFQATT, SNEGSKA (reference sequence). The CDR3 spans 12 residues. After removal of 7 bases from V and 5 bases from J, the junction contained 5 bases not matched to a gene. CDR3 loop: CSGQGIGDTQYF. In DNA, the CDR3 is TGCAGTGGACAGGGGATTGGAGATACGCAGTATTTT.

This clonotype was found many times. The chain carries TRBV10-3 and TRBJ1-6; D remains ambiguous. V was shortened by 4 bases and J by 6 bases, with 10 bases between the two germline ends. CDR1 and CDR2 from the germline V gene are ENHRY and SYGVKD. This CDR3 is 14 amino acids long. The CDR3, as DNA: TGTGCCATCAGTGGACCGGGAGGTAATTCACCCCTCCACTTT. This codes for CAISGPGGNSPLHF.

This clonotype was detected ten times or more. J is TRBJ2-7 and V is TRBV28, with D perhaps TRBD2 (6 bases). Trimming pared 3 bases from V and 4 bases from J, leaving 19 bases between. Germline lookup yields CDR1 MDHEN and CDR2 SYDVKM. This CDR3 is 16 amino acids long. The CDR3 region has the DNA TGTGCCAGCAGTTTGGATGGGGTCGGGGGAATTTACGAGCAGTACGTC. Protein product: CASSLDGVGGIYEQYV.